The entry that follows covers one T cell receptor beta chain sequence. The antigen is unknown. The assay was immunoSEQ multiplex PCR, and TCRdb's table has in-frame clones only and misses some. Here the sample spans about 160,000 clones, about 90% being singletons. The source of the sample is a study of T cell responses to AZD1222 COVID-19 vaccine. Broader study findings: Donors were chiefly white British, with a greater number of females, and clonal diversity was perhaps underestimated.

This CDR3 spans 15 amino acids. Germline CDR1 and CDR2: MNHNY and SVGAGI (reference sequence). V gave up 0 bases and J gave up 1 base, with 9 bases separating them. Here the sequenced sample was peripheral blood, taken 28 days after the second AZD1222 dose. This TCR came from an adult who received the AZD1222 COVID-19 vaccine. This chain joins TRBV6-6 and TRBJ1-1; D not certain. CDR3 coding DNA: TGTGCCAGCAGTTACTCTATTTTCGGGAACACTGAAGCTTTCTTT. It codes for CASSYSIFGNTEAFF.